The following is a TCR beta chain sequence with its context. Its antigen is not yet known. Per-nucleotide qualities are absent, and no much larger clonotype sits a single base away. The sample originates from a study of blood T cells in healthy people across ages (dated by TCRdb to the mid-2010s). For the wider study: In model experiments, template switching captured roughly one uniquely barcoded TCR beta cDNA molecule for every two T cells. Donors of different ages were randomly distributed across sequencing lanes to avoid experimental bias. The donors were divided into four age groups: young (average approximately 17 years), middle-aged (around 41), aged (approximately 62) and long-lived (82). The study analyzed two additional independent replicas of 1 million unique cDNA reads from the same blood draw for two donors, one aged 18 to 30 and one aged 80 or older. Age-related changes in TCR beta repertoire diversity were measured in the study by deep sequencing normalized with unique cDNA molecular identifiers. The full study reports these points: The CMV infection status of donors was not known, potentially confounding age-related changes in expanded clonotypes. Observed TCR beta diversity per million T cells fell roughly linearly with age, and a significant reduction was already apparent by age around 40. Estimates of total diversity based on one million sequenced T cells were regarded as lower bounds and as underestimates. Conclusive comparison of naive and antigen-experienced compartments was prevented by the profiling of bulk unsorted PBMCs. The long-lived group showed more naive CD4+ T cells, fewer expanded clones and increased TCR diversity than the aged group, suggesting age selection. The percentage of naive T cells measured by flow cytometry correlated strongly with observed TCR beta diversity.

From a lookup of the germline V gene, CDR1 and CDR2 are MNHNS and SASEGT. Counted from cysteine to phenylalanine, this CDR3 has 15 amino acids. Just the 45-base CDR3 DNA is kept, in frame starting at base 1. Germline trimming: 3 bases from V, 4 bases from J; junction bases outside gene matches: 6. Receptors were amplified or captured by 5' RACE. TCRdb records Illumina HiSeq 2500 as the sequencer. A second PCR of about 7 to 12 cycles was run with a J-beta primer mix and a sample-barcoded 5' primer. A unique molecular identifier was introduced onto each TCR beta cDNA molecule by a template-switch 5' adaptor carrying 12 random nucleotides. Each sample yielded at least 2.5 million CDR3-containing paired-end reads. First-strand cDNA was synthesized from all RNA with the Mint cDNA synthesis kit, primed by a TRBC-specific oligonucleotide. Following uracil-DNA glycosylase treatment, all cDNA underwent a first 18-cycle PCR with the universal primers M1SS and BC2_uni_R. Regarding the original processing steps: Each sample was normalized by randomly selecting 1 million high-quality reads, each carrying a distinct molecular identifier. Instead of being binned into consensus sequences, reads with shared molecular identifiers were discarded. CDR3 identification, clonotype clustering and error correction used MiTCR with a Q25 quality threshold and the strictest error-elimination algorithm. A nonparametric unseen species model with Euler transformation was used to estimate a lower bound on total TCR beta diversity. TCRdb reran the public reads through fastp at Q25 and MiXCR, keeping productive beta chains. Merged by CDR3 protein, the rows form single entries marked with the most common genes and DNA. The V and J calls and clone size come from TCRdb's table, not from the authors' own analysis. In all, the sample holds 1.5 million to 2 million distinct CDR3 sequences, and approximately 50% of those were seen once. More than 2% of the sample goes to the ten largest clones.

The roughly 39 donors, aged about 6 to 100 years, were systemically healthy Caucasian individuals from Russia. Around 10 milliliters of peripheral blood were drawn from each donor into EDTA-treated Vacutainer tubes. Ficoll-Paque density-gradient centrifugation was used to isolate PBMCs, with at least 6.5 million obtained per sample. Trizol reagent was used to extract total RNA from the PBMCs, yielding at least 5 micrograms per sample. For every donor, an aliquot of PBMCs went through flow cytometry to measure the percentages of naive CD45RAhigh/CD27high T cells. Recombination linked TRBV6-1 to TRBJ2-5; 9 junctional bases match TRBD1. Sequenced input: blood. This sequence originates from a woman aged 35 to 49 in good health. Read as DNA, the sequence is TGTGCCAGCAGTGACCTACAGGGGGCAGGAGAGACCCAGTACTTC. This encodes CASSDLQGAGETQYF.